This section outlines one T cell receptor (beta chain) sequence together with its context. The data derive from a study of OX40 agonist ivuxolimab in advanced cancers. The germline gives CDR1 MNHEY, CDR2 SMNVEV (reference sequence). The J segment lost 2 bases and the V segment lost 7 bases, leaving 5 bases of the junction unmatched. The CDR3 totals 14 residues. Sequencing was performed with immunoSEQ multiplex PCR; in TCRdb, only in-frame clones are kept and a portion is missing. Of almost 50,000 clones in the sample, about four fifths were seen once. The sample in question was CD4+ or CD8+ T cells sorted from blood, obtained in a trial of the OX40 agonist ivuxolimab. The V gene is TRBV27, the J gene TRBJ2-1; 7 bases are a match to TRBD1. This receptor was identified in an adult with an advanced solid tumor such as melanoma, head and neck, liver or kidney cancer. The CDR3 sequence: CASIRQGTYNEQFF. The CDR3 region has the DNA TGTGCCAGCATCCGACAGGGCACCTACAATGAGCAGTTCTTC.